This T cell receptor (beta chain) was sequenced for a study of blood T cells in healthy people across ages. A second PCR, run for about 7 to 11 cycles, used a sample-barcoded 5' primer plus a J-beta primer mix. MiXCR, run by TCRdb on the 5' RACE reads, gives a single entry per CDR3 protein. This sample has 580,000 or so distinct CDR3 sequences, with more than 45% found just once. Germline V CDR1 and CDR2: MNHEY, SVGEGT. The CDR3 covers 12 residues. This clonotype occurred a few times. A read error may produce the germline difference seen at one junction end. Sequences were obtained from blood. The TCR sequence derives from an elderly man in good health. The chain employs TRBV6-2 or TRBV6-3 and TRBJ1-2; no reliable D call. CDR3 region: CACRNLNYGYTF. CDR3 nucleotide sequence: TGTGCCTGCAGGAACCTAAACTATGGCTACACCTTC.